One T cell receptor (beta chain) is described in this entry. The data derive from a study of shared T cell receptors in the human thymus. Sequenced by immunoSEQ multiplex PCR; TCRdb stores in-frame clones only, minus some. The sample contains hundreds of thousands of clones, approximately 85% of which appear only once. The J segment lost 2 bases and the V segment lost 1 base, leaving 4 bases of the junction unmatched. CDR1 SGDLS and CDR2 YYNGEE come from the germline V gene. The CDR3 has 15 residues. The data also belong to a second study, concerning human thymus T cells. That study reports: Finnish infants who were healthy and having corrective surgery for congenital heart defects made up the donors. There were highly overlapping thymic repertoires among unrelated individuals, as related research reported.

The chain carries TRBV9 and TRBJ2-7; TRBD2 matches 9 bases. This clonotype was obtained from a girl in the first two years of life with a congenital heart defect. The sequenced material came from thymocytes. CDR3 DNA: TGTGCCAGCAGCGTATTAGCGGGGGTAACCTACGAGCAGTACTTC. It is translated as CASSVLAGVTYEQYF.